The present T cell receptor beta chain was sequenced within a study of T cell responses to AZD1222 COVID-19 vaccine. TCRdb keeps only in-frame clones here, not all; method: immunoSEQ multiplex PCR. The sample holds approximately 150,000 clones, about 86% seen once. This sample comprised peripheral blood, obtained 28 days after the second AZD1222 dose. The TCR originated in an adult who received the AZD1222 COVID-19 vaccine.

The CDR3 nucleotides are TGCGCCAGCAGCTTGGCAGCCGGGACATACACAGATACGCAGTATTTT. Its translation is CASSLAAGTYTDTQYF. The chain joins TRBV5-1 to TRBJ2-3, with D tentatively TRBD1 (6 bases). The germline V and J ends were trimmed by 0 bases and 2 bases, with 13 bases remaining between them. Per germline, CDR1 SGHRS and CDR2 YFSETQ. This CDR3 comprises 16 residues. Filled out from reference TRBV5-1 and TRBJ2-3, the complete variable domain reads KAGVTQTPRYLIKTRGQQVTLSCSPISGHRSVSWYQQTPGQGLQFLFEYFSETQRNKGNFPGRFSGRQFSNSRSEMNVSTLELGDSALYLCASSLAAGTYTDTQYFGPGTRLTVL.